The clone carrying this T cell receptor beta chain occurred a few times. This entry belongs to a study of blood T cells in healthy people across ages. Germline V gene sequence: CDR1 SEHNR, CDR2 FQNEAQ (reference sequence). Trimming took off 4 bases at V and 2 bases at J, with 8 bases between the two ends. This CDR3 is built from 13 residues. A second PCR of 7 to 11 cycles used a sample-barcoded 5' primer and a J-beta primer mix. TCRdb reprocessed the 5' RACE reads via MiXCR and lists one record per CDR3 protein. The data show about 1.4 million distinct CDR3 sequences, almost 60% seen once. The J gene is TRBJ1-1, the V gene TRBV7-9; D not certain. Sample: blood. This sequence was found in a man younger than 35 in good health. CDR3: CASSSTNNTEAFF. The CDR3 nucleotides read TGTGCCAGCAGCTCCACGAATAACACTGAAGCTTTCTTT.